A single sample is the source of the 29 T cell receptor beta chains below, sequenced in a study of cytomegalovirus exposure and HLA in healthy donors. Using immunoSEQ multiplex PCR, the repertoire was profiled, and TCRdb retains in-frame clones only, with some absent. The repertoire consists of around 150,000 clones, with more than 70% occurring once and the leading ten covering roughly 3%. The sequenced sample was PBMCs. The source of these receptors is a man aged 18-30 years in good health and CMV-seronegative.

The rearrangement joins TRBV5-1 to TRBJ2-5; 11 bases are shared with TRBD2. The CDR3 sequence is 18 residues long. The ends lost 4 bases at V and 0 bases at J; junction bases unmatched: 11. CDR1 SGHRS and CDR2 YFSETQ come from the germline V gene. CDR3 coding DNA: TGCGCCAGCAGCCCCTGGGGTAGCGGGGGGGACTACCAAGAGACCCAGTACTTC. The encoded protein is CASSPWGSGGDYQETQYF.

This clone has at least ten counts. This chain links TRBV4-1 with TRBJ2-7, with TRBD1 matching over 7 bases. V lost 0 bases to trimming and J lost 0 bases; unmatched junction nucleotides: 5. The CDR3 is 16 residues long. CDR1 is MGHRA and CDR2 is YSYEKL in the germline V gene. CDR3 coding DNA: TGCGCCAGCAGCCAAGATTCAGGGGACAGCTCCTACGAGCAGTACGTC. Amino acids: CASSQDSGDSSYEQYV.

The CDR3 loop reads CASSIDQGYEQYF. CDR3 DNA: TGTGCCAGCAGTATAGACCAGGGTTACGAGCAGTACTTC. V gene TRBV2 combines with J gene TRBJ2-7; tentatively, D is TRBD1 (5 bases). Trimming took off 5 bases at V and 4 bases at J, with 12 bases between the two ends. This CDR3 comprises 13 residues. The germline V gene encodes CDR1 SNHLY and CDR2 FYNNEI.

J is TRBJ2-7 and V is TRBV11-2; 10 positions match TRBD2. The CDR3 has 15 amino acids. Trimming at V came to 5 bases and at J to 3 bases, leaving 7 bases not matched to a gene. Per the germline V gene, CDR1 is SGHAT and CDR2 is FQNNGV. Here the CDR3 reads CASSPASGSGYEQYF. CDR3 sequence (DNA): TGTGCCAGCAGCCCAGCTAGCGGGAGTGGCTACGAGCAGTACTTC.

The V call is TRBV4-3, the J call TRBJ1-2, with D tentatively TRBD1 (6 bases). Per the germline V gene, CDR1 is LGHNA and CDR2 is YSLEER. Trimming took off 2 bases at V and 0 bases at J, with 13 bases between the two ends. CDR3 length: 16 residues. The DNA of the CDR3 is TGCGCCAGCAGCCAACGTGGGGCAGGGGCTAACTATGGCTACACCTTC. Protein product: CASSQRGAGANYGYTF.

In this sample, this clone turned up once. The chain carries TRBV7-2 and TRBJ1-2; no clear D gene. Trimming took off 1 base at V and 4 bases at J, with 16 bases between the two ends. CDR1 SGHTA and CDR2 FQGNSA come from the germline V gene. CDR3 size: 16 residues. The CDR3 protein is CASSLVGLGRRYGYTF. The CDR3 region has the DNA TGTGCCAGCAGCTTAGTCGGGTTAGGGAGGCGCTATGGCTACACCTTC.

This CDR3 is CASSLRGMGTEAFF. The CDR3 DNA sequence: TGTGCCAGCAGCTTACGGGGGATGGGGACTGAAGCTTTCTTT. The chain recombines TRBV7-6 with TRBJ1-1; tentatively, D is TRBD1 (5 bases). Trimming removed 2 bases at V and 5 bases at J, with 12 bases between. This CDR3 is built from 14 residues. In germline, CDR1 is SGHVS, CDR2 FNYEAQ.

The rearrangement uses TRBV5-6 and TRBJ1-1; TRBD1 might be the D (6 bases). V lost 4 bases, J lost 10 bases, and 17 bases lay in between. Germline assignment: CDR1 SGHDT and CDR2 YYEEEE. The CDR3 sequence is 13 residues long. The CDR3 DNA sequence: TGTGCCAGCAGCCGAGGGGGGGCGAGGGGAGCTTTCTTT. Its translation is CASSRGGARGAFF.

This chain joins TRBV5-1 and TRBJ1-4; 9 bases align to TRBD1. The V segment lost 4 bases and the J segment 8 bases; nucleotides outside the gene matches: 6. Germline V lookup: CDR1 SGHRS, CDR2 YFSETQ. The CDR3 is 14 residues long. For the CDR3, the DNA is TGCGCCAGCAGCGAACAGGGGGCGCAGGAAAAACTGTTTTTT. Translation: CASSEQGAQEKLFF.

The J gene is TRBJ2-7, the V gene TRBV29-1; 13 nucleotides agree with TRBD2. The V and J ends lost 4 bases and 0 bases, in that order; junction bases with no gene match: 9. Per the germline V gene, CDR1 is SQVTM and CDR2 is ANQGSEA. The CDR3 spans 17 residues. CDR3 DNA sequence: TGCAGCGTTGTATTACTAGCGGGAGGGCCGAGCTCCTACGAGCAGTACTTC. Protein: CSVVLLAGGPSSYEQYF.

V gene TRBV4-1 combines with J gene TRBJ1-5, with D maybe TRBD1 (6 bases). Trimming left V 1 base short and J 0 bases short, with 10 bases between. The germline gives CDR1 MGHRA, CDR2 YSYEKL. The CDR3 is 16 amino acids. The CDR3 nucleotides are TGCGCCAGCAGCCAAGCTTTGACAGGTAGCAATCAGCCCCAGCATTTT. It is translated as CASSQALTGSNQPQHF.

A single count supports this clone. The rearrangement joins TRBV6-6 to TRBJ2-3, with D possibly matching TRBD1 (6 bases). V was shortened by 7 bases and J by 2 bases, with 19 bases between the two germline ends. Germline CDR1 MNHNY, CDR2 SVGAGI (reference sequence). The CDR3 consists of 16 residues. The CDR3 nucleotides read TGTGCCAGCACCGAACTTTACAGGGTCTCCACAGATACGCAGTATTTT. It encodes CASTELYRVSTDTQYF.

The gene calls are TRBV15 and TRBJ2-5; D is unclear. Germline loops: CDR1 LNHNV, CDR2 YYDKDF (reference sequence). This CDR3 contains 15 residues. Trimming pared 4 bases from V and 2 bases from J, leaving 14 bases between. The CDR3 spells CATSNYTVRQETQYF. Written as DNA, the CDR3 is TGTGCCACCAGCAACTATACGGTCCGACAAGAGACCCAGTACTTC. Complete variable domain (other parts from reference TRBV15 and TRBJ2-5): DAMVIQNPRYQVTQFGKPVTLSCSQTLNHNVMYWYQQKSSQAPKLLFHYYDKDFNNEADTPDNFQSRRPNTSFCFLDIRSPGLGDTAMYLCATSNYTVRQETQYFGPGTRLLVL.

The rearrangement uses TRBV18 and TRBJ2-5; 14 bases agree with TRBD2. J lost 1 base, V lost 6 bases, and 4 bases had no gene match. The CDR3 length is 16 residues. Per the germline V gene, CDR1 is KGHSH and CDR2 is LQKENI. The CDR3 region has the DNA TGTGCCAGCTCCCCGACTAGCGGGGGGGCCCAAGAGACCCAGTACTTC. It codes for CASSPTSGGAQETQYF.

The chain recombines TRBV29-1 with TRBJ2-2, with a possible D match to TRBD2 (6 bases). Trimming left V 7 bases short and J 2 bases short, with 14 bases between. The CDR3 is 14 residues long. CDR1 is SQVTM and CDR2 is ANQGSEA in the germline V gene. DNA of the CDR3: TGCAGCGCACAGCGGGTAGGCAACACCGGGGAGCTGTTTTTT. Residues: CSAQRVGNTGELFF.

V and J are TRBV5-1 and TRBJ2-1; 9 bases align to TRBD1. The germline CDR1 and CDR2 sequences are SGHRS and YFSETQ. The CDR3 is 15 residues long. J gave up 6 bases and V 2 bases, and 6 bases lay outside the gene matches. CDR3 coding DNA: TGCGCCAGCAGCTTCTACAGGGGGCGGGTCAATGAGCAGTTCTTC. This codes for CASSFYRGRVNEQFF.

This chain joins TRBV18 and TRBJ2-5; TRBD1 matches 8 bases. TRBJ2-7 explains the end of the DNA better; the J call may be wrong. The CDR3 extends over 14 amino acids. The germline V gene encodes CDR1 KGHSH and CDR2 LQKENI. Here the CDR3 DNA reads TGTGCCAGCTCACGCACCGGACAGGGCGACGAGCAGTACTTC. Its translation is CASSRTGQGDEQYF.

The J gene is TRBJ2-7, the V gene TRBV4-1; 7 nucleotides line up with TRBD2. Germline CDR1 MGHRA, CDR2 YSYEKL. Trimming cost V 4 bases and J 3 bases; bases outside gene matches: 9. CDR3 length equals 15 residues. The CDR3 protein is CASSPSGGGFYEQYF. In DNA, the CDR3 is TGCGCCAGCAGCCCTTCCGGGGGAGGGTTCTACGAGCAGTACTTC.

CDR3 protein: CASSDSGGAIEEQFF. CDR3 nucleotide sequence: TGTGCCAGCAGTGATAGCGGGGGGGCCATTGAAGAGCAGTTCTTC. V is TRBV2 and J is TRBJ2-1; 11 bases match TRBD2. CDR3 size: 15 residues. Germline V lookup: CDR1 SNHLY, CDR2 FYNNEI. The junction had 8 bases not matched to a gene; V was cut back by 3 bases and J by 10 bases.

The rearrangement uses TRBV2 and TRBJ1-6; D unclear. Germline values: CDR1 SNHLY, CDR2 FYNNEI. CDR3 length: 15 residues. V lost 6 bases, J lost 5 bases, and 14 bases lay in between. The CDR3 loop reads CASRARDSNNSPLHF. The CDR3 DNA sequence: TGTGCCAGCAGGGCCCGGGATTCCAATAATTCACCCCTCCACTTT.

The chain employs TRBV5-1 and TRBJ2-7; the D gene is possibly TRBD2 (6 bases). Germline CDR1 and CDR2: SGHRS and YFSETQ. The CDR3 is made up of 14 amino acids. The V and J ends lost 0 bases and 12 bases respectively, with 19 bases between them. CDR3 DNA sequence: TGCGCCAGCAGCTTGGACGGCGGGAACCCTCCGCCGTACTTC. This sequence encodes CASSLDGGNPPPYF.

The V call is TRBV15, the J call TRBJ2-7, with 8 bases matching TRBD2. Losses at the gene ends were 1 base for V and 6 bases for J; bases not matched to a gene: 8. This CDR3 is 15 amino acids long. CDR1 is LNHNV and CDR2 is YYDKDF in the germline V gene (reference sequence). The CDR3 DNA reads as TGTGCCACCAGCAGAGCGGGAGGGGGATCACTCGAGCAGTACTTC. Protein: CATSRAGGGSLEQYF.

The chain couples TRBV27 to TRBJ2-1; 8 nucleotides line up with TRBD2. The trim removed 6 bases at V and 5 bases at J, leaving 12 bases unmatched. The CDR3 spans 16 residues. Germline V CDR1 and CDR2: MNHEY, SMNVEV (reference sequence). The CDR3 coding sequence is TGTGCCAGCAGAGACCCGCCGGGACTAGAGAACAATGAGCAGTTCTTC. Translating gives CASRDPPGLENNEQFF.

The genes are TRBV4-1 and TRBJ2-7, with D possibly being TRBD1 (5 bases). V lost 5 bases and J 6 bases, leaving 20 bases between the germline ends. The length of the CDR3 is 15 residues. CDR1 and CDR2 from the germline V gene are MGHRA and YSYEKL. CDR3: CASSYGGARRSEQYF. DNA for the CDR3: TGCGCCAGCAGCTATGGTGGGGCCCGACGGAGCGAGCAGTACTTC.

The V and J genes are TRBV28 and TRBJ2-3; D is possibly TRBD1 (6 bases). The length of the CDR3 is 17 residues. V lost 1 base and J 2 bases, leaving 16 bases between the germline ends. The germline V gene has CDR1 MDHEN and CDR2 SYDVKM. CDR3 bases: TGTGCCAGCAGTTTATCTTCACAGGGCCCCTCCACAGATACGCAGTATTTT. Its protein product is CASSLSSQGPSTDTQYF.

The V gene is TRBV5-1, the J gene TRBJ1-1; no clear D. Between the trimmed V and J ends, which lost 7 bases and 1 base, there was a span of 14 bases. The CDR3 is 14 amino acids. Germline V gene data show CDR1 as SGHRS and CDR2 as YFSETQ. In nucleotides, the CDR3 is TGCGCCAGCGTGGTTAGCGGTGGGAACACTGAAGCTTTCTTT. This gives the protein CASVVSGGNTEAFF.

This chain joins TRBV18 and TRBJ1-2; maybe TRBD1 (6 bases). Trimming removed 2 bases from V and 8 bases from J, with 15 bases in between. The CDR3 runs to 14 residues. CDR1 is KGHSH and CDR2 is LQKENI in the germline V gene. CDR3 coding DNA: TGTGCCAGCTCACCATCTCAGGGGAGAAGCGGCTACACCTTC. The encoded protein is CASSPSQGRSGYTF.

V gene TRBV4-3 combines with J gene TRBJ2-3, with TRBD2 matching over 14 bases. Germline V gives CDR1 LGHNA, CDR2 YSLEER. Germline trimming cut 6 bases from V and 3 bases from J; bases unmatched to any gene: 8. The CDR3 sequence is 17 residues long. The CDR3 reads CASSEGLAGEMTDTQYF. The CDR3 bases are TGCGCCAGCAGTGAGGGACTAGCGGGAGAAATGACAGATACGCAGTATTTT.

The CDR3 DNA sequence: TGTGCCAGCAGCTTGGCAGGGATCTTCGAAAAACTGTTTTTT. Amino acids: CASSLAGIFEKLFF. The chain uses TRBV5-6 and TRBJ1-4; maybe TRBD1 (5 bases). The germline gives CDR1 SGHDT, CDR2 YYEEEE. The CDR3 has 14 residues. The ends were cut back, 0 bases at V and 8 bases at J, with 11 bases in the middle.